A selection of T cell receptor beta chains follows, all from one sample in a study of Graves' ophthalmopathy and Graves' hyperthyroidism. TCRdb itself ran the multiplex PCR reads through MiXCR, one entry per CDR3 protein. The data show over a million distinct CDR3 sequences, roughly 35% seen once. Sequenced: peripheral blood or thyroid tissue (not recorded which). These TCRs come from an adult man with Graves' hyperthyroidism. CDR3s include the opening cysteine and the closing phenylalanine or tryptophan.

TRBJ2-5,TRBV15,CATSIDYQETQYF
TRBJ2-1,TRBV15,CATSLYLETPGDEQFF
TRBJ2-7,TRBV27,CATSTGYEQYF
TRBJ2-3,TRBV11-2,CASSFRDRTTDTQYF
TRBJ1-2,TRBV12-3/TRBV12-4,CASSRRGSGGYTF
TRBJ1-1,TRBV7-2,CASSPTGKAFF
TRBJ2-7,TRBV13,CASSTGLALSYEQYF
TRBJ2-5,TRBV7-9,CASSLAQVDETQYF
TRBJ1-1,TRBV6-5,CASSLDRGSGTEAFF
TRBJ1-2,TRBV30,CAWSGQGIGYGYTF
TRBJ1-2,TRBV29-1,CSVDGDLGGYTF
TRBJ2-2,TRBV6-5,CASRDRAGFGELFF
TRBJ1-6,TRBV19,CASSINRESNSPLHF
TRBJ1-1,TRBV10-3,CAISEFLGLNTEAFF
TRBJ2-5,TRBV7-7,CASSFSPGGVGETQYF
TRBJ1-1,TRBV7-9,CASRPRDTTNTEAFF
TRBJ1-5,TRBV5-6,CASTSWRGVSQPQHF
TRBJ2-7,TRBV13,CASSLGSRAYEQYF
TRBJ2-3,TRBV7-2,CASSLTGTSGGTDTQYF
TRBJ1-2,TRBV7-4,CASSRRASVGYTF